Below, one TCR beta chain is given with its context. This clone was observed a handful of times. There is no known antigen for this receptor. Just one base apart from a much larger clone, this may be a read error. None of the patients had been given any treatment before thyroid surgery. The study retrospectively analysed patient clinical samples collected from about 2012 to 2019 using T-cell receptor beta sequencing. From the cysteine up to the phenylalanine, the CDR3 has a length of 15 residues. Just the 45-base CDR3 DNA is kept, in frame starting at base 1. In the germline V gene, CDR1 corresponds to SGHRS and CDR2 to YFSETQ. This sample is drawn from a study of metastatic and nonmetastatic thyroid tumors (dated by TCRdb to 2020 to 2021). For the study in its entirety: Repertoires from peripheral blood and from tumor or nodule tissue samples of malignant and benign thyroid patients were compared.

Library generation was performed with PCR. The sample was run on an Illumina HiSeq 4000. High-throughput sequencing was used to profile the CDR3 region of the TCR beta-chain in every patient. In the authors' own workflow: Drawing on CDR3 differences between clinicopathological groups, the researchers built a classifier meant to tell apart patients with distant-metastatic papillary thyroid cancer. Repertoire diversity was assessed with the Shannon index, and tumor-blood repertoire similarity with the Morisita-Horn index. TCRdb itself trimmed the public reads at Q25 with fastp, ran MiXCR and retained productive beta chains. It is TCRdb's table, rather than the study itself, that gives the V and J calls and clone size. This sample holds some 11,000 clones; 25% to 35% were observed only once. Jointly, the top ten make up roughly 12% of the sample. Overall study results and their limits: In both blood and tumor samples, TCR beta diversity was reported to be significantly higher in malignant tumors than in benign nodules.

What was sequenced was tumor tissue. The rearrangement combines TRBV5-1 with TRBJ2-7; the D gene identity is not certain. The TCR was taken from a female donor with papillary thyroid cancer or a benign thyroid nodule (not recorded which). Some clones in this sample may be carry-over from other donors' samples. The CDR3 reads CASSLGNSFSHEQYF. The nucleotide sequence reads as follows: TGCGCCAGCAGCTTGGGAAACTCCTTCTCCCACGAGCAGTACTTC.